This T cell receptor (beta chain) was captured by sequencing in a study of cytomegalovirus exposure and HLA in healthy donors. About the research overall: As released early, the data held roughly 85 million unique TCRs from HLA-typed donors. Study observations and caveats: Among immune exposure information, only CMV serostatus was available. Relative to the approximately 680-donor mean, N-insertions were reportedly fewer in an Asian-associated ancestry cluster in a later analysis.

Worth noting for this clone: Its antigen is still unknown.

Per germline, CDR1 SEHNR and CDR2 FQNEAQ (reference sequence). The CDR3 runs to 16 residues. Trimming took 1 base from V and 10 from J; bases not matched to a gene: 4. Donors likely had unrecorded immune exposures despite being nominally healthy when sampled. The PCR employed 60 Vbeta primers together with 13 Jbeta primers. The protocol was immunoSEQ multiplex PCR, while the TCRdb copy is restricted to in-frame clones and leaves out a portion. The sample lists under 95,000 clones, 76% occurring once. The V call is TRBV7-9, the J call TRBJ2-1, with 16 bases that match TRBD2. Sequencing was performed on PBMCs. This sequence originates from a man aged 25 to 45 in good health and CMV-seropositive. The CDR3 DNA reads TGTGCCAGCAGCTTAGAGGGACTAGCGGGAGGGAGGGAGCAGTTCTTC. Translating it yields CASSLEGLAGGREQFF.